This TCR beta chain stems from a study of persistence of HIV-infected CD4 T cells. About the study: Blood samples, up to 180 mL, came from multiple time points, except a couple of leukapheresis donors sampled once. Study-level findings and limits: TCR analyses could not target the rare provirus-carrying CMV-responding cells.

With respect to this clone: Its antigen remains unknown.

The immunoSEQ assay was version 4, run in survey mode. Sequencing used immunoSEQ multiplex PCR; TCRdb keeps in-frame clones, though not all of them. Of about 45,000 clones in the sample, approximately 93% were seen once. This nonspecific control used anti-CD3/anti-CD28 bead stimulation of CD4+ T cells. CD4+ T cells upregulating both CD40 ligand and CD69 were sorted as responding cells. Germline V gene sequence: CDR1 WSHSY, CDR2 SAAADI. V was clipped by 6 bases and J by 8 bases; unmatched bases: 12. This CDR3 comprises 14 residues. The sample was CD4+ T cells sorted from PBMCs after approximately 20-hour stimulation, taken from a patient who received antiretroviral therapy. This sequence originates from an adult man with HIV who was CMV-seropositive. The J gene is TRBJ1-1, the V gene TRBV10-2; 7 nucleotides agree with TRBD1. The CDR3 bases are TGCGCCAGCAGCAGCTACAGGGGCCAAGTAGAAGCTTTCTTT. Translation gives CASSSYRGQVEAFF.